These 10 T cell receptor beta chains originate from one sample sequenced in a study of CD8+CD57+ T cells in acquired aplastic anemia. The template used for profiling TCR beta VDJ and CDR3 was genomic DNA. One entry per CDR3 protein, called by TCRdb with MiXCR from the reads. The repertoire consists of around 150,000 distinct CDR3 sequences, with less than 45% occurring once and the leading ten covering roughly 8.4%. The sample taken for sequencing was sorted CD4+, CD8+, or CD8+CD57+ T cells (not recorded which) from PBMCs. The receptors originated from a human donor in good health, serving as a control.

This clonotype was detected ten times or more. The chain employs TRBV5-1 and TRBJ2-3; perhaps TRBD2 as D (6 bases). This CDR3 contains 15 residues. The ends were cut back, 4 bases at V and 0 bases at J, with 12 bases in the middle. Germline loops: CDR1 SGHRS, CDR2 YFSETQ. The CDR3 DNA sequence: TGCGCCAGCAGCCCGGGGGTGAAAAGCACAGATACGCAGTATTTT. As protein: CASSPGVKSTDTQYF.

This clonotype was seen ten or more times. The V gene is TRBV3-1, the J gene TRBJ1-2; 9 nucleotides line up with TRBD1. Germline loops: CDR1 LGHDT, CDR2 YNNKEL (reference sequence). The V and J ends lost 4 bases and 8 bases, in that order; junction bases with no gene match: 8. This CDR3 contains 14 residues. This chain's CDR3 is CASSRGDRARGYTF. For the CDR3, the DNA is TGTGCCAGCAGCCGCGGGGACAGGGCGCGCGGCTACACCTTC.

The chain links TRBV6-1 to TRBJ1-6; possible D gene TRBD1, 5 bases. V lost 7 bases, J lost 7 bases, and 8 bases lay in between. The CDR3 consists of 12 residues. CDR1 and CDR2 (germline): MNHNS, SASEGT. CDR3 residues: CASKGRNSPLHF. In DNA form, the CDR3 reads TGTGCCAGCAAGGGGAGGAATTCACCCCTCCACTTT.

As to this clonotype: Because the CDR3 is missing its conserved closing phenylalanine or tryptophan, this is likely a read error. The rearrangement links TRBV2 to TRBJ1-6; 8 nucleotides match TRBD1. This CDR3 is 14 amino acids long. Trimming cost V 3 bases and J 7 bases; bases outside gene matches: 2. From germline, CDR1 is SNHLY and CDR2 FYNNEI. CDR3: CASSETGVNSPLHS. The CDR3 DNA is TGTGCCAGCAGTGAGACAGGGGTCAATTCACCCCTCCACTCT.

This clonotype was seen many times. The chain links TRBV30 to TRBJ2-1; 8 nucleotides line up with TRBD2. This CDR3 comprises 13 residues. Germline loops: CDR1 GTSNPN, CDR2 SVGIG (reference sequence). Trimming cost V 3 bases and J 3 bases; bases outside gene matches: 1. The CDR3 region has the DNA TGTGCCTGGAGCAGCGGGGGCTACAATGAGCAGTTCTTC. Its translation is CAWSSGGYNEQFF.

This clonotype appeared a few times. The conserved closing phenylalanine or tryptophan is absent in this CDR3, likely reflecting a read error. The limits of the CDR3 on the DNA are not certain, so only TCRdb's listed CDR3 is given. V and J are TRBV7-9 and TRBJ2-7; the table gives TRBD1 as D, unverified against the DNA. Germline V gene sequence: CDR1 SEHNR, CDR2 FQNEAQ (reference sequence). The CDR3 extends over 9 residues, inclusive of both ends. The CDR3 loop reads CASSLGNPG.

This clonotype was detected a few times. The chain is built from TRBV7-8 and TRBJ1-6; D remains unclear. The length of the CDR3 is 14 residues. Germline values: CDR1 SGHVS, CDR2 FQNEAQ. V dropped 5 bases and J dropped 9 bases, with 14 bases sitting between them. The CDR3 sequence: CASSIREGGSPLHF. The CDR3 DNA is TGTGCCAGCAGCATAAGGGAGGGTGGTTCACCCCTCCACTTT. Supplemented by reference TRBV7-8 and TRBJ1-6, the full variable domain reads GAGVSQSPRYKVAKRGQDVALRCDPISGHVSLFWYQQALGQGPEFLTYFQNEAQLDKSGLPSDRFFAERPEGSVSTLKIQRTQQEDSAVYLCASSIREGGSPLHFGNGTRLTVT.

As for this clonotype: Mismatch with germline at one junction end may stem from a read error. The chain joins TRBV2 to TRBJ1-4; no firm D call. CDR3 length equals 13 residues. The germline gives CDR1 SNHLY, CDR2 FYNNEI. The CDR3 region is CASKRGANEKLFF. The DNA of the CDR3 is TGTGCCAGCAAGCGAGGTGCTAATGAGAAACTGTTTTTT.

Ten or more counts support this clonotype. The V gene is TRBV5-1, the J gene TRBJ1-1; D unresolved. The CDR3 totals 12 residues. Trimming stripped 5 bases from V and 7 bases from J, with 12 bases between. Germline-derived CDR1 and CDR2 are SGHRS and YFSETQ. The CDR3 loop reads CASSGSGFEAFF. DNA for the CDR3: TGCGCCAGCAGTGGGAGTGGTTTTGAAGCTTTCTTT.

This rearrangement joins TRBV19 to TRBJ1-1; D unclear. Germline CDR1 LNHDA, CDR2 SQIVND (reference sequence). The V end lost 7 bases, the J end lost 8 bases, and 17 bases lay between the germline ends. The CDR3 runs to 13 residues. The CDR3 region has the DNA TGTGCCAGTAACGGCCGGGAACTGAACGAAGCTTTCTTT. Protein sequence: CASNGRELNEAFF.